The rows below give T cell receptor beta chains drawn from one sample of a study of blood T cell repertoires in COVID-19. Assay used: immunoSEQ multiplex PCR; TCRdb lists only in-frame clones, some missing. The data show some 29,000 clones, under 85% seen once. Sample: peripheral blood. The receptors originated from a man between 65 and 80 years old with acute or convalescent COVID-19. The CDR3 runs from the conserved cysteine through the conserved F or W. A D gene is named only where the DNA matches it firmly. A row's size may be missing; if present it is once, few, many or a size class.

d_gene: -; v_gene: TRBV24-1; abundance: many; j_gene: TRBJ1-2; CDR3nt: TGTGCCACCAGTGAACAGGGATACTATGGCTACACCTTC; CDR3aa: CATSEQGYYGYTF
d_gene: -; v_gene: TRBV19; abundance: -; j_gene: TRBJ1-2; CDR3nt: TGTGCCAGTAGTCTTTTGAACGGGAACTATGGCTACACCTTC; CDR3aa: CASSLLNGNYGYTF
d_gene: -; v_gene: TRBV4-1; abundance: -; j_gene: TRBJ1-3; CDR3nt: TGCGCCAGCAGCCAAGCGCTCCCGACAGCAGGAAACACCATATATTTT; CDR3aa: CASSQALPTAGNTIYF
d_gene: -; v_gene: TRBV7-2; abundance: -; j_gene: TRBJ1-2; CDR3nt: TGTGCCAGCAGCTTAGGGACGGGGGGTAACGCAAGGAGCTACACCTTC; CDR3aa: CASSLGTGGNARSYTF
d_gene: TRBD1; v_gene: TRBV6-6; abundance: -; j_gene: TRBJ1-1; CDR3nt: TGTGCCAGCAGTAACAGGGGCAACATGAACACTGAAGCTTTCTTT; CDR3aa: CASSNRGNMNTEAFF
d_gene: -; v_gene: TRBV7-8; abundance: -; j_gene: TRBJ2-7; CDR3nt: TGTGCCAGCAGCTCAACAAACTACAGGGCAGATAGCTCCTACGAGCAGTACTTC; CDR3aa: CASSSTNYRADSSYEQYF
d_gene: TRBD1; v_gene: TRBV6-5; abundance: -; j_gene: TRBJ2-7; CDR3nt: TGTGCCACCACGAGGGGGACAGGGGGCTCCTACGAGCAGTACTTC; CDR3aa: CATTRGTGGSYEQYF
d_gene: -; v_gene: TRBV11-2; abundance: -; j_gene: TRBJ1-2; CDR3nt: TGTGCCAGCAGCTCGATGAGGGGGAAGGGTAACTATGGCTACACCTTC; CDR3aa: CASSSMRGKGNYGYTF
d_gene: TRBD1; v_gene: TRBV28; abundance: -; j_gene: TRBJ1-3; CDR3nt: TGTGCCAGCAGCTCCTATGACAGGGTCGAATACACCATATATTTT; CDR3aa: CASSSYDRVEYTIYF
d_gene: TRBD1; v_gene: TRBV19; abundance: -; j_gene: TRBJ2-3; CDR3nt: TGTGCCAGTAGTGACCGGGACAGGACAGATACGCAGTATTTT; CDR3aa: CASSDRDRTDTQYF
d_gene: -; v_gene: TRBV7-8; abundance: -; j_gene: TRBJ2-7; CDR3nt: TGTGCCAGCAGCTTATTCCGGACAGTTGCCGAGCAGTACTTC; CDR3aa: CASSLFRTVAEQYF
d_gene: TRBD1; v_gene: TRBV7-2; abundance: -; j_gene: TRBJ2-1; CDR3nt: TGTGCCAGCAGCGCCGGACAGGGGGGTCTCTACAATGAGCAGTTCTTC; CDR3aa: CASSAGQGGLYNEQFF
d_gene: -; v_gene: TRBV10-1; abundance: once; j_gene: TRBJ1-5; CDR3nt: TGCGCCAGCAGTGAGGGAGGGGAGTCTAACAATCAGCCCCAGCATTTT; CDR3aa: CASSEGGESNNQPQHF
d_gene: -; v_gene: TRBV7-9; abundance: -; j_gene: TRBJ1-2; CDR3nt: TGTGCCAGCAGTTTAGGACAGAGACTTAACTATGGCTACACCTTC; CDR3aa: CASSLGQRLNYGYTF
d_gene: -; v_gene: TRBV6-5; abundance: -; j_gene: TRBJ1-6; CDR3nt: TGTGCCAGCAGTTACTCGAATGGGCATAATTCACCCCTCCACTTT; CDR3aa: CASSYSNGHNSPLHF
d_gene: -; v_gene: TRBV5-1; abundance: -; j_gene: TRBJ2-2; CDR3nt: TGCGCCAGCAGCTCATCCAGGGTTAACACCGGGGAGCTGTTTTTT; CDR3aa: CASSSSRVNTGELFF
d_gene: TRBD1; v_gene: TRBV7-2; abundance: -; j_gene: TRBJ1-6; CDR3nt: TGTGCCAGCAACTCAGGGGGCCCACCCCTCCACTTT; CDR3aa: CASNSGGPPLHF
d_gene: TRBD1; v_gene: TRBV5-1; abundance: -; j_gene: TRBJ2-1; CDR3nt: TGCGCCAGCAGCCGGAAGCCTACAGACAGGGGCGAATACAATGAGCAGTTCTTC; CDR3aa: CASSRKPTDRGEYNEQFF
d_gene: TRBD1; v_gene: TRBV5-4; abundance: -; j_gene: TRBJ1-4; CDR3nt: TGTGCCAGCAGCTATGGAGGGGGCTTTGAAAAACTGTTTTTT; CDR3aa: CASSYGGGFEKLFF
d_gene: -; v_gene: TRBV7-3; abundance: -; j_gene: TRBJ1-6; CDR3nt: TGTGCCAGCAGCTCTTCTACCTCCTATAATTCACCCCTCCACTTT; CDR3aa: CASSSSTSYNSPLHF
d_gene: TRBD1; v_gene: TRBV7-3; abundance: -; j_gene: TRBJ2-3; CDR3nt: TGTGCCAGCAGCTTAACCTCCAATTGGGGCAGGGGGTTAGATACGCAGTATTTT; CDR3aa: CASSLTSNWGRGLDTQYF
d_gene: TRBD2; v_gene: TRBV5-4; abundance: -; j_gene: TRBJ2-5; CDR3nt: TGTGCCAGCAGCCAAGCGGGGGGAGGAGAGACCCAGTACTTC; CDR3aa: CASSQAGGGETQYF
d_gene: -; v_gene: TRBV18; abundance: -; j_gene: TRBJ2-5; CDR3nt: TGTGCCAGCTCACCAACTGACAGCCCCCAAGAGACCCAGTACTTC; CDR3aa: CASSPTDSPQETQYF
d_gene: TRBD1; v_gene: TRBV27; abundance: -; j_gene: TRBJ1-2; CDR3nt: TGTGCCAGCAGTTCGGGACAGTTCTATGGCTACACCTTC; CDR3aa: CASSSGQFYGYTF
d_gene: TRBD2; v_gene: TRBV29-1; abundance: -; j_gene: TRBJ2-7; CDR3nt: TGCAGCGCCGGACTAGCGGAAAAATACGAGCAGTACTTC; CDR3aa: CSAGLAEKYEQYF
d_gene: TRBD2; v_gene: TRBV9; abundance: -; j_gene: TRBJ2-1; CDR3nt: TGTGCCAGCAGCGTAAGGCTAGCGGGGTACAATGAGCAGTTCTTC; CDR3aa: CASSVRLAGYNEQFF
d_gene: -; v_gene: TRBV6-6; abundance: -; j_gene: TRBJ1-1; CDR3nt: TGTGCCAGCAGCGCGCGGGACCTCAGCAACACTGAAGCTTTCTTT; CDR3aa: CASSARDLSNTEAFF
d_gene: -; v_gene: TRBV29-1; abundance: -; j_gene: TRBJ1-1; CDR3nt: TGCAGCGCCGGCGGAGTCGTGAGGACTGAAGCTTTCTTT; CDR3aa: CSAGGVVRTEAFF
d_gene: -; v_gene: TRBV11-2; abundance: few; j_gene: TRBJ1-2; CDR3nt: TGTGCCAGCAGCTTGGCAGGGGAACGCTATGGCTACACCTTC; CDR3aa: CASSLAGERYGYTF
d_gene: -; v_gene: TRBV28; abundance: -; j_gene: TRBJ2-7; CDR3nt: TGTGCCACCTCATCCCTTACAGCGGCCTACGAGCAGTACTTC; CDR3aa: CATSSLTAAYEQYF
d_gene: TRBD2; v_gene: TRBV11-3; abundance: -; j_gene: TRBJ2-3; CDR3nt: TGTGCCAGCAGCCCAGGACTAGGGGGCACAGATACGCAGTATTTT; CDR3aa: CASSPGLGGTDTQYF
d_gene: TRBD2; v_gene: TRBV28; abundance: -; j_gene: TRBJ2-3; CDR3nt: TGTGCCAGCAGTTTCGGCCGTAGCGGGAGTATAGCAGATACGCAGTATTTT; CDR3aa: CASSFGRSGSIADTQYF
d_gene: TRBD2; v_gene: TRBV7-2; abundance: -; j_gene: TRBJ2-3; CDR3nt: TGTGCCAGCAGCTTAGCTAGCGGGAGAACAGATACGCAGTATTTT; CDR3aa: CASSLASGRTDTQYF
d_gene: TRBD1; v_gene: TRBV23-1; abundance: -; j_gene: TRBJ1-5; CDR3nt: TGCGCCAGCAGTCAATCTCTAGACAGGGCTCCACATAGCAATCAGCCCCAGCATTTT; CDR3aa: CASSQSLDRAPHSNQPQHF
d_gene: TRBD2; v_gene: TRBV7-2; abundance: -; j_gene: TRBJ2-1; CDR3nt: TGTGCCAGCAGCCTGATGACTAGCGGGAGCTACAATGAGCAGTTCTTC; CDR3aa: CASSLMTSGSYNEQFF
d_gene: -; v_gene: TRBV4-3; abundance: -; j_gene: TRBJ2-1; CDR3nt: TGCGCCAGCAGCCAAGCCCGAGGTCGTGAGCAGTTCTTC; CDR3aa: CASSQARGREQFF
d_gene: TRBD2; v_gene: TRBV2; abundance: once; j_gene: TRBJ2-1; CDR3nt: TGTGCCAGCAGCAGCGCCCTAGCGGCGGCGGGTGAGCAGTTCTTC; CDR3aa: CASSSALAAAGEQFF
d_gene: TRBD1; v_gene: TRBV19; abundance: -; j_gene: TRBJ2-4; CDR3nt: TGTGCCAGTAGTATGACCTTTGGACAGGGAGTACTAGCCAAAAACATTCAGTACTTC; CDR3aa: CASSMTFGQGVLAKNIQYF
d_gene: TRBD1; v_gene: TRBV27; abundance: -; j_gene: TRBJ2-3; CDR3nt: TGTGCCAGCAGTTTACAGGGGGCTACAGATACGCAGTATTTT; CDR3aa: CASSLQGATDTQYF
d_gene: -; v_gene: TRBV13; abundance: -; j_gene: TRBJ1-1; CDR3nt: TGTGCCAGCAGCTTCCTATCCTGGGGGCGGCAAACTGAAGCTTTCTTT; CDR3aa: CASSFLSWGRQTEAFF
d_gene: TRBD1; v_gene: TRBV7-3; abundance: -; j_gene: TRBJ1-1; CDR3nt: TGTGCCAGCAGCCCGACAGGGGTCAGTGAAGCTTTCTTT; CDR3aa: CASSPTGVSEAFF
d_gene: -; v_gene: TRBV28; abundance: few; j_gene: TRBJ2-1; CDR3nt: TGTGCCAGCAGCCCCGGACAAACCTACAATGAGCAGTTCTTC; CDR3aa: CASSPGQTYNEQFF
d_gene: -; v_gene: TRBV19; abundance: few; j_gene: TRBJ1-6; CDR3nt: TGTGCCAGTAGTCCCGGGAGCAAGAATTCACCCCTCCACTTT; CDR3aa: CASSPGSKNSPLHF
d_gene: -; v_gene: TRBV15; abundance: -; j_gene: TRBJ2-1; CDR3nt: TGTGCCACCAGCTCTCCGGGGGACGGATCCTACAATGAGCAGTTCTTC; CDR3aa: CATSSPGDGSYNEQFF
d_gene: -; v_gene: TRBV9; abundance: few; j_gene: TRBJ1-5; CDR3nt: TGTGCCAGCAGCTTGGGGGGGGATAGCCGGAATCAGCCCCAGCATTTT; CDR3aa: CASSLGGDSRNQPQHF
d_gene: -; v_gene: TRBV27; abundance: -; j_gene: TRBJ1-6; CDR3nt: TGTGCCAGCAGTGGACGGGGGTCACCCCTCCACTTT; CDR3aa: CASSGRGSPLHF
d_gene: -; v_gene: TRBV4-1; abundance: once; j_gene: TRBJ2-3; CDR3nt: TGCGCCAGCAGCCATAACACAGATACGCAGTATTTT; CDR3aa: CASSHNTDTQYF
d_gene: -; v_gene: TRBV5-1; abundance: -; j_gene: TRBJ2-3; CDR3nt: TGCGCCAGCAGCTTGACTGTTACCGATACGCAGTATTTT; CDR3aa: CASSLTVTDTQYF
d_gene: -; v_gene: TRBV7-3; abundance: once; j_gene: TRBJ2-2; CDR3nt: TGTGCCAGCAGCTTAACTGGCCAGGTTGGCGGGGAGCTGTTTTTT; CDR3aa: CASSLTGQVGGELFF
d_gene: -; v_gene: TRBV29-1; abundance: -; j_gene: TRBJ2-4; CDR3nt: TGCAGCGTTGAAGATCCCACGGTATCGGGAAACATTCAGTACTTC; CDR3aa: CSVEDPTVSGNIQYF
d_gene: TRBD1; v_gene: TRBV10-1; abundance: -; j_gene: TRBJ2-7; CDR3nt: TGCGCCAGCAGTGTTTGGGACAGGGTCTACGAGCAGTACTTC; CDR3aa: CASSVWDRVYEQYF
d_gene: -; v_gene: TRBV5-4; abundance: few; j_gene: TRBJ1-1; CDR3nt: TGTGCCAGCAGCTTGGCCGGGGGGCAGGGCGTCGGGAACACTGAAGCTTTCTTT; CDR3aa: CASSLAGGQGVGNTEAFF
d_gene: -; v_gene: TRBV30; abundance: -; j_gene: TRBJ1-1; CDR3nt: TGTGCCTGGGCAGTAGGGAGCACTGAAGCTTTCTTT; CDR3aa: CAWAVGSTEAFF